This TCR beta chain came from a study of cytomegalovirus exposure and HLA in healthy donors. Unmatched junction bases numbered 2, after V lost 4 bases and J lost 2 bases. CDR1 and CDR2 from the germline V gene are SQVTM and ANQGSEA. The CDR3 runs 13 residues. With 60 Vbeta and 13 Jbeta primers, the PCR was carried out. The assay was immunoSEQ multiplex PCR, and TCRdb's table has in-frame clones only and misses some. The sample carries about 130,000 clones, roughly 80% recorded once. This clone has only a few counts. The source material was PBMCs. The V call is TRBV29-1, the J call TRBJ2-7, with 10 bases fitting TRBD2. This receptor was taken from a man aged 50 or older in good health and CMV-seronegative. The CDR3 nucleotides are TGCAGCGTTGTAGCGGGGGGTACCTACGAGCAGTACTTC. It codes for CSVVAGGTYEQYF.